What follows is one T cell receptor beta chain and its context. These data are taken from a study of blood T cell repertoires in COVID-19. Study at large: Samples of COVID-19 (acute and convalescent) were obtained from the United States, Italy and Spain. PBMCs, B-cell-depleted T cells, or T cells were the source of the cDNA or gDNA that made up the material.

A Seattle source enrolled patients during active infection and followed them longitudinally. V lost 1 base to trimming and J lost 6 bases; unmatched junction nucleotides: 12. The length of the CDR3 is 17 residues. From germline, CDR1 is GTSNPN and CDR2 SVGIG (reference sequence). Original handling: Amplified reference gene primers provided the basis for estimating nucleated cell counts. The assay was immunoSEQ multiplex PCR, and TCRdb's table has in-frame clones only and misses some. V and J calls and clone size are given by that table; D and trimming were obtained from the DNA. The table has approximately 290,000 clones, roughly 84% seen once.

This chain uses TRBV30 with TRBJ2-1, with 10 bases lining up with TRBD2. This clonotype was sampled from a human donor with COVID-19, enrolled during active disease. The donor label of this sample is uncertain. The sequencing input was peripheral blood. Written as DNA, the CDR3 is TGTGCCTGGAGTGGGCTAGCGGGAGAGGAAGAGATCAATGAGCAGTTCTTC. Translated, it gives CAWSGLAGEEEINEQFF.